A selection of T cell receptor beta chains follows, all from one sample in a study of T cells expressing NK-cell markers. TCRdb reprocessed the 5' RACE reads, with one entry per CDR3 protein and no DNA. This table holds 500,000 to 700,000 distinct CDR3 sequences. The sequencing sample was made of blood T cells: a sorted CD56 or NKG2C T cell subset, CD4+ or CD8+ T cells, or bulk PBMC T cells (not recorded which). The source of these receptors is a man younger than 35 in good health. Each CDR3 is given with its conserved first and last residue.

CDR3 protein,J gene,V gene
CASSVEGLVSDTQYF,TRBJ2-3,TRBV9
CASSEVRSGKETQYF,TRBJ2-5,TRBV2
CASSGRLASGELFF,TRBJ2-2,TRBV9
CSVEQTSGTSTDTQYF,TRBJ2-3,TRBV29-1
CASIMGQRPNNEQFF,TRBJ2-1,TRBV12-3/TRBV12-4
CATSDHETSLSTDTQYF,TRBJ2-3,TRBV24-1
CASSLQLTSTDTQYF,TRBJ2-3,TRBV5-1
CASSRLAGKHSYNEQFF,TRBJ2-1,TRBV18
CASKGAENIQYF,TRBJ2-4,TRBV2
CASSLGQVGYGYTF,TRBJ1-2,TRBV12-3/TRBV12-4
CASSRRRETQYF,TRBJ2-5,TRBV7-2
CASSYGLASDTQYF,TRBJ2-3,TRBV6-5
CASRGQDNTYNEQFF,TRBJ2-1,TRBV6-4
CASSFSGGKETQYF,TRBJ2-5,TRBV7-2
CASSRDNRGRGNTIYF,TRBJ1-3,TRBV11-3
CASSLARGETGSSYNEQFF,TRBJ2-1,TRBV7-6
CASRPSGTTGELFF,TRBJ2-2,TRBV25-1
CASSIGTALASGNTIYF,TRBJ1-3,TRBV28
CASSSSLKWEQYF,TRBJ2-7,TRBV7-2
CSARETGGGEQFF,TRBJ2-1,TRBV20-1
CASSYSFQGAGSGANVLTF,TRBJ2-6,TRBV6-5
CASSGPDRGNQETQYF,TRBJ2-5,TRBV6-1
CSVAPTSGITDTQYF,TRBJ2-3,TRBV29-1
CATSDPGQGGHNEQFF,TRBJ2-1,TRBV24-1
CASSLRDREDNEQFF,TRBJ2-1,TRBV27
CATELAPGELFF,TRBJ2-2,TRBV3-1
CASSDISTDTGELFF,TRBJ2-2,TRBV12-3/TRBV12-4
CASSFGAGRNTEAFF,TRBJ1-1,TRBV7-2
CASTPKRTGPPNTEAFF,TRBJ1-1,TRBV3-1
CAVLHRGGGELFF,TRBJ2-2,TRBV12-3/TRBV12-4
CASSQVWTVDYGYTF,TRBJ1-2,TRBV4-1
CSAPILAPLGNEQFF,TRBJ2-1,TRBV20-1
CSVAGRQTQYF,TRBJ2-5,TRBV29-1
CASSAGLAGAYYNEQFF,TRBJ2-1,TRBV11-1
CASSYLSSGKGELFF,TRBJ2-2,TRBV6-5
CASSLSSAGVGYTF,TRBJ1-2,TRBV27
CASSHSGRGETQYF,TRBJ2-5,TRBV3-1
CAIRSGITREQFF,TRBJ2-1,TRBV10-3
CASSSGARAHF,TRBJ2-4,TRBV7-9
CAWSHRGVTPIMNTEAFF,TRBJ1-1,TRBV30
CASSPRTGRPMYEKLFF,TRBJ1-4,TRBV27
CASSYSAGGTTEAFF,TRBJ1-1,TRBV6-5
CASSIAGVLQPQHF,TRBJ1-5,TRBV19
CASNWDGISAQYF,TRBJ2-7,TRBV7-2
CSVEGVWDASTDTQYF,TRBJ2-3,TRBV29-1
CASTLRVAYEQYF,TRBJ2-7,TRBV19
CASSQLLAGGLHEQYF,TRBJ2-7,TRBV14
CASSDTPLTSRNYNEQFF,TRBJ2-1,TRBV6-4
CASSPIGKLGDNEQFF,TRBJ2-1,TRBV3-1
CSVRHGGPSVAKNIQYF,TRBJ2-4,TRBV29-1
CASADRRGYTF,TRBJ1-2,TRBV3-1
CASSTSGRNHEQYF,TRBJ2-7,TRBV12-3/TRBV12-4
CASSEPGQAYNEQFF,TRBJ2-1,TRBV25-1
CAIRNPDSEFTYEQYF,TRBJ2-7,TRBV10-3
CASSLARQAQGSPLHF,TRBJ1-6,TRBV5-1
CASSSRQPKGETQYF,TRBJ2-5,TRBV9
CASSLSGKWDPDTQYF,TRBJ2-3,TRBV7-9
CSARSGSHGNIQYF,TRBJ2-4,TRBV20-1